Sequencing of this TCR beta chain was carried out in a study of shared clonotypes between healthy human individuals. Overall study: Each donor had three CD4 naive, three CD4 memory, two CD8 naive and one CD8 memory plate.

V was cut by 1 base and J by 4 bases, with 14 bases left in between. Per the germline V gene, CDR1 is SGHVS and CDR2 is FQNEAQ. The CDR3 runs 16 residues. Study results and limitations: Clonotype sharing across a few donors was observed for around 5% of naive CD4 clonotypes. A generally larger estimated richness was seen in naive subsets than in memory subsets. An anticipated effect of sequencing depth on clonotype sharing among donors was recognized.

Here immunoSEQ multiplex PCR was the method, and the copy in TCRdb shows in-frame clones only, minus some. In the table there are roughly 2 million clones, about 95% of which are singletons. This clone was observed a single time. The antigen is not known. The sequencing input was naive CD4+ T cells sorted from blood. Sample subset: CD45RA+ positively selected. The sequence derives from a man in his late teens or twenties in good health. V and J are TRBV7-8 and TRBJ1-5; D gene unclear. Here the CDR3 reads CASSLEVASGNQPQHF. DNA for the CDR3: TGTGCCAGCAGCTTAGAAGTGGCTTCGGGGAATCAGCCCCAGCATTTT.